Below, 7 T cell receptor beta chains from the same sample are listed, as sequenced in a study of graft-versus-host responses after intestinal transplantation. Profiling relied on immunoSEQ multiplex PCR, and the TCRdb table lists in-frame clones only, not all of them. The sample lists some 92,000 clones; about nine tenths were seen once. The antigens for these receptors are not known. Specimen: unstimulated CD4+ T cells sorted from spleen or lymph node cells, collected before intestinal transplant. Receptors were obtained from a human donor who received an intestinal transplant.

V usage is TRBV15 and J usage is TRBJ1-2, with TRBD1 matching 10 bases. Per the germline V gene, CDR1 is LNHNV and CDR2 is YYDKDF (reference sequence). The CDR3 spans 14 residues. Germline trimming cut 1 base from V and 8 bases from J; bases unmatched to any gene: 4. For the CDR3, the DNA is TGTGCCACCAGCAGAGGAGGACAGGGGGGCGGCTACACCTTC. This gives the protein CATSRGGQGGGYTF.

The chain couples TRBV21-1 to TRBJ1-1. TRBV21-1 is reported as a pseudogene. The CDR3 has 15 amino acids. Written as DNA, the CDR3 is TGTGCCAGCAGCGACGAGTACACAATTCGCACTGAAGCTTTCTTT. Translated, it gives CASSDEYTIRTEAFF.

The V call is TRBV5-1, the J call TRBJ1-1; D is uncertain. V lost 0 bases and J lost 4, with 4 bases in between. The CDR3 spans 12 residues. Germline V gives CDR1 SGHRS, CDR2 YFSETQ. CDR3 region: CASSLDRTEAFF. CDR3 bases: TGCGCCAGCAGCTTGGACCGCACTGAAGCTTTCTTT.

V is TRBV7-9 and J is TRBJ2-1, with D unresolved. The CDR3 runs to 12 residues. Germline V gene sequence: CDR1 SEHNR, CDR2 FQNEAQ (reference sequence). Trimming stripped 4 bases from V and 10 bases from J, with 11 bases between. The CDR3 nucleotides are TGTGCCAGCAGCTCTAACCCCGGCGAGCAGTTCTTC. Translated, it gives CASSSNPGEQFF.

The chain has TRBV5-1 and TRBJ2-3; D gene ambiguous. V lost 0 bases and J 3 bases, leaving 11 bases between the germline ends. The CDR3 is 15 amino acids. Per germline, CDR1 SGHRS and CDR2 YFSETQ. In DNA, the CDR3 is TGCGCCAGCAGCTTGGATGTACGGTCTACAGATACGCAGTATTTT. This sequence encodes CASSLDVRSTDTQYF.

The chain carries TRBV15 and TRBJ1-1, with D possibly matching TRBD1 (5 bases). The V end lost 3 bases, the J end lost 0 bases, and 8 bases lay between the germline ends. CDR3 size: 14 residues. Germline loops: CDR1 LNHNV, CDR2 YYDKDF (reference sequence). CDR3 sequence reads: CATSRADMNTEAFF. The CDR3 DNA reads as TGTGCCACCAGCAGGGCGGACATGAACACTGAAGCTTTCTTT. Filled out from reference TRBV15 and TRBJ1-1, the complete variable domain reads DAMVIQNPRYQVTQFGKPVTLSCSQTLNHNVMYWYQQKSSQAPKLLFHYYDKDFNNEADTPDNFQSRRPNTSFCFLDIRSPGLGDTAMYLCATSRADMNTEAFFGQGTRLTVV.

This clone was observed a single time. V usage is TRBV5-1 and J usage is TRBJ2-7, with D perhaps TRBD1 (5 bases). Germline CDR1 is SGHRS and CDR2 is YFSETQ. The CDR3 runs to 13 residues. V gave up 0 bases and J gave up 6 bases, with 10 bases separating them. The CDR3 loop is CASSLVNQGEQYF. The CDR3 nucleotides read TGCGCCAGCAGCTTGGTTAACCAGGGCGAGCAGTACTTC.